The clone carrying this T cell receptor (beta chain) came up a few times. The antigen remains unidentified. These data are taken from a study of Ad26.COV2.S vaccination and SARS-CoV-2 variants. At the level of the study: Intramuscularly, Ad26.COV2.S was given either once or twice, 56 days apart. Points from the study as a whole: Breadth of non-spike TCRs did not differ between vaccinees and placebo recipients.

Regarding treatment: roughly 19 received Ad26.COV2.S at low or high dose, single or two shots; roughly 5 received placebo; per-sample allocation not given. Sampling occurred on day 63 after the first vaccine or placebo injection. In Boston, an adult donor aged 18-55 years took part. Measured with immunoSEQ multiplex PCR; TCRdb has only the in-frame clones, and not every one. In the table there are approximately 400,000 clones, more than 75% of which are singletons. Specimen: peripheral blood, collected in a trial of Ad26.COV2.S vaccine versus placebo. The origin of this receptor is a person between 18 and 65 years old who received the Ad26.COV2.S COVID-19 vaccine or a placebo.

The CDR3 loop reads CASSGTGSQNYGYTF. The DNA of the CDR3 is TGTGCCAGCAGTGGAACAGGGAGTCAAAACTATGGCTACACCTTC. V gene TRBV11-2 combines with J gene TRBJ1-2; possible D gene TRBD1, 6 bases. CDR1 and CDR2 (germline): SGHAT, FQNNGV. The CDR3 loop spans 15 amino acids. Trimming took off 6 bases at V and 2 bases at J, with 16 bases between the two ends.